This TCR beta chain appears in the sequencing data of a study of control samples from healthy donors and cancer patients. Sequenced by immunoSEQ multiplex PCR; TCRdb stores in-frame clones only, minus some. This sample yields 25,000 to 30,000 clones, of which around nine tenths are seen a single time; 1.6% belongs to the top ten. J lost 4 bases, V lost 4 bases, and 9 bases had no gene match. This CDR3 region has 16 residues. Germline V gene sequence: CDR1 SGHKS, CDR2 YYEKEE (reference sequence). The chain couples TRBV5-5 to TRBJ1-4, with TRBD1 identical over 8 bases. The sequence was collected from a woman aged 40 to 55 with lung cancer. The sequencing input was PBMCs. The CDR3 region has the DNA TGTGCCAGCAGCCCAGGGGACAGGACCTTTAATGAAAAACTGTTTTTT. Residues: CASSPGDRTFNEKLFF.